These 30 T cell receptor beta chains came from one sample sequenced in a study of shared clonotypes between healthy human individuals. The assay was immunoSEQ multiplex PCR, and TCRdb's table has in-frame clones only and misses some. The table lists approximately 1.1 million clones, about 84% of them singletons. The sequencing input was memory CD4+ T cells from PBMCs. The subset was: CD45RA-negative fraction. Receptors were obtained from a man aged 18 to 30 in good health. Some clones in this sample may be carry-over from other donors' samples.

This chain connects TRBV5-1 to TRBJ2-2; the D is unclear. The CDR3 runs to 15 residues. The V gene's germline CDR1 is SGHRS and CDR2 YFSETQ. V lost 2 bases and J 0 bases, leaving 8 bases between the germline ends. The CDR3 coding sequence is TGCGCCAGCAGCTTCGCGCCGCCGAACACCGGGGAGCTGTTTTTT. Amino acids: CASSFAPPNTGELFF.

Concerning this clone itself: The sample contains more than one DNA sequence encoding this CDR3. The chain has TRBV5-1 and TRBJ2-4; D is uncertain. Germline V gene sequence: CDR1 SGHRS, CDR2 YFSETQ. V gave up 0 bases and J gave up 1 base, with 5 bases separating them. The CDR3 covers 14 residues. The CDR3 DNA reads TGCGCCAGCAGCTTGGGGCTTGCCAAAAACATTCAGTACTTC. It is translated as CASSLGLAKNIQYF.

The rearrangement uses TRBV11-2 and TRBJ1-4; perhaps TRBD1 as D (5 bases). Germline V CDR1 and CDR2: SGHAT, FQNNGV. The CDR3 spans 15 residues. Trimming pared 5 bases from V and 4 bases from J, leaving 14 bases between. CDR3 sequence: CASSHPGARNEKLFF. The DNA for the CDR3 is TGTGCCAGCAGCCACCCCGGGGCCCGTAATGAAAAACTGTTTTTT.

The gene calls are TRBV9 and TRBJ1-4; no clear D. The CDR3 is made up of 16 amino acids. Germline V gives CDR1 SGDLS, CDR2 YYNGEE. Deletions cut 0 bases from V and 4 bases from J, with 13 bases between. The CDR3 region is CASSVGIQDGNEKLFF. In nucleotides, the CDR3 is TGTGCCAGCAGCGTAGGCATTCAGGACGGTAATGAAAAACTGTTTTTT.

Only a few counts were recorded for this clone. The rearrangement joins TRBV27 to TRBJ1-5; D is unclear. The CDR3 is made up of 12 amino acids. Germline-derived CDR1 and CDR2 are MNHEY and SMNVEV (reference sequence). V was trimmed by 8 bases and J by 7 bases, leaving 12 bases between them. CDR3 residues: CASAYNGQPQHF. The CDR3 nucleotides read TGTGCCAGCGCGTACAATGGGCAGCCCCAGCATTTT.

This clone showed up just a few times. The rearrangement joins TRBV7-9 to TRBJ2-2; possible D gene TRBD2, 6 bases. Trimming cost V 4 bases and J 1 base, with 13 bases left between them. CDR1 is SEHNR, CDR2 FQNEAQ, per germline (reference sequence). The CDR3 totals 16 residues. CDR3: CASSSRISGNTGELFF. CDR3 DNA sequence: TGTGCCAGCAGCTCTAGGATTAGCGGGAACACCGGGGAGCTGTTTTTT.

V gene TRBV7-6 combines with J gene TRBJ2-1; 11 bases match TRBD2. CDR1 and CDR2 (germline): SGHVS, FNYEAQ. J lost 7 bases, V lost 4 bases, and 9 bases had no gene match. The CDR3 covers 16 residues. The CDR3 region has the DNA TGTGCCAGCAGCTCAACTAGCGGGAGTCCATATAATGAGCAGTTCTTC. This sequence encodes CASSSTSGSPYNEQFF. The entire variable domain, with the rest obtained from reference TRBV7-6 and TRBJ2-1, is as follows: GAGVSQSPRYKVTKRGQDVALRCDPISGHVSLYWYRQALGQGPEFLTYFNYEAQQDKSGLPNDRFSAERPEGSISTLTIQRTEQRDSAMYRCASSSTSGSPYNEQFFGPGTRLTVL.

CDR3 bases: TGTGCCACCAGCAGGCTACGACCCACAGATACGCAGTATTTT. Residues: CATSRLRPTDTQYF. The V gene is TRBV15, the J gene TRBJ2-3; no clear D. This CDR3 contains 14 residues. CDR1 and CDR2 (germline): LNHNV, YYDKDF (reference sequence). Trimming removed 3 bases from V and 2 bases from J, with 9 bases in between.

This chain links TRBV6-1 with TRBJ2-3; D not certain. The germline V gene has CDR1 MNHNS and CDR2 SASEGT. Trimming cost V 10 bases and J 2 bases, with 10 bases left between them. This CDR3 contains 12 residues. In DNA form, the CDR3 reads TGTGCCATCCTGTCCCACACAGATACGCAGTATTTT. This sequence encodes CAILSHTDTQYF.

The V and J genes are TRBV19 and TRBJ2-7; D is undetermined. The V end was cut by 6 bases, the J end by 1 base, with 16 bases between. Per germline, CDR1 LNHDA and CDR2 SQIVND (reference sequence). This CDR3 is 15 amino acids long. The CDR3 DNA follows: TGTGCCAGTAGCCCGGACCGCGCCAGATCCTACGAGCAGTACTTC. Translation: CASSPDRARSYEQYF.

Points on this clone: Germline and junction disagree at one end, which may indicate a read error. The chain uses TRBV7-2 and TRBJ1-5; TRBD1 aligns across 7 bases. This CDR3 is built from 13 residues. Germline assignment: CDR1 SGHTA and CDR2 FQGNSA. CDR3 coding DNA: TGTGCCAGCAGCGTCAACAGGGGACAGAACTTGGTCTTT. This encodes CASSVNRGQNLVF.

CDR3 in DNA: TGTGCCTGGAGTCCCCTCCTAGCGGGAAATGAGCAGTTCTTC. This gives the protein CAWSPLLAGNEQFF. The rearrangement uses TRBV30 and TRBJ2-1; 9 nucleotides agree with TRBD2. The V segment lost 2 bases and the J segment 7 bases; nucleotides outside the gene matches: 6. Germline assignment: CDR1 GTSNPN and CDR2 SVGIG (reference sequence). CDR3 length equals 14 residues. The variable domain in full, completed from reference TRBV30 and TRBJ2-1, reads SQTIHQWPATLVQPVGSPLSLECTVEGTSNPNLYWYRQAAGRGLQLLFYSVGIGQISSEVPQNLSASRPQDRQFILSSKKLLLSDSGFYLCAWSPLLAGNEQFFGPGTRLTVL.

V gene TRBV6-1 combines with J gene TRBJ1-1, with D perhaps matching TRBD1 (6 bases). Germline V gene sequence: CDR1 MNHNS, CDR2 SASEGT. Trimming removed 3 bases at V and 8 bases at J, with 16 bases between. The CDR3 consists of 14 residues. This CDR3 is CASSDTGTTMEAFF. CDR3 coding DNA: TGTGCCAGCAGTGATACCGGGACAACGATGGAAGCTTTCTTT.

The V gene is TRBV7-9, the J gene TRBJ1-1, with D perhaps TRBD1 (5 bases). Trimming shortened V by 3 bases and J by 1 base, and 12 bases separated the two germline ends. Per germline, CDR1 SEHNR and CDR2 FQNEAQ (reference sequence). The CDR3 runs 15 residues. CDR3 amino acids: CASSFGGTENTEAFF. CDR3 DNA sequence: TGTGCCAGCAGCTTTGGGGGGACGGAGAACACTGAAGCTTTCTTT.

The chain combines TRBV6-1 with TRBJ2-1, with 13 positions matching TRBD2. Germline V gene lookup returns CDR1 MNHNS and CDR2 SASEGT. Trimming cost V 6 bases and J 7 bases; bases outside gene matches: 6. The CDR3 has 15 amino acids. The CDR3: CASRRTSGSWNEQFF. CDR3 coding DNA: TGTGCCAGCAGAAGGACTAGCGGGAGTTGGAATGAGCAGTTCTTC.

The chain employs TRBV18 and TRBJ1-2; a weak D match, TRBD1 (6 bases). The length of the CDR3 is 14 residues. Germline loops: CDR1 KGHSH, CDR2 LQKENI. V shed 3 bases and J shed 4 bases, with 12 bases lying between them. CDR3 in DNA: TGTGCCAGCTCACCCCGGGACACGGCCTATGGCTACACCTTC. It yields the protein CASSPRDTAYGYTF.

A few counts support this clone. The V call is TRBV10-2, the J call TRBJ2-1, with D possibly being TRBD1 (6 bases). Germline V gene sequence: CDR1 WSHSY, CDR2 SAAADI. Between the trimmed V and J ends, which lost 10 bases and 9 bases, there was a span of 25 bases. CDR3 length equals 15 residues. The CDR3 protein is CATSTGQGPPLEQFF. In DNA, the CDR3 is TGCGCCACCTCGACGGGCCAGGGGCCCCCTCTTGAGCAGTTCTTC.

This chain joins TRBV4-2 and TRBJ2-4; D may be TRBD2 (6 bases). The CDR3 has 15 residues. Germline V lookup: CDR1 LGHNA, CDR2 YNFKEQ. Between the trimmed V and J ends, which lost 0 bases and 9 bases, there was a span of 15 bases. This chain's CDR3 is CASSQDGDSGGIQYF. In nucleotides, the CDR3 is TGTGCCAGCAGCCAAGACGGGGATAGCGGAGGCATTCAGTACTTC.

The chain uses TRBV9 and TRBJ2-3; TRBD2 aligns across 10 bases. The germline V gene has CDR1 SGDLS and CDR2 YYNGEE. The CDR3 runs to 15 residues. Losses at the gene ends were 3 bases for V and 5 bases for J; bases not matched to a gene: 6. Written as DNA, the CDR3 is TGTGCCAGCAGCGCCGTACTAGCGGGAAGAGATACGCAGTATTTT. Its translation is CASSAVLAGRDTQYF.

This clone was counted a few times. The CDR3 DNA reads as TGTGCCAGTAGTATAAGGGACAGGGGTTTCCACGGGGAGCTGTTTTTT. Protein sequence: CASSIRDRGFHGELFF. The chain combines TRBV19 with TRBJ2-2; TRBD1 agrees at 10 bases. Germline values: CDR1 LNHDA, CDR2 SQIVND (reference sequence). V shed 2 bases and J 7 bases; nucleotides not matched to a gene: 7. CDR3 length equals 16 residues.

The rearrangement uses TRBV28 and TRBJ1-1; TRBD1 matches at 9 bases. Germline lookup yields CDR1 MDHEN and CDR2 SYDVKM. The CDR3 is 14 residues long. After removal of 7 bases from V and 4 bases from J, the junction contained 7 bases not matched to a gene. The CDR3 is CASITTGGSTEAFF. CDR3 in DNA: TGTGCCAGCATTACGACAGGGGGGAGCACTGAAGCTTTCTTT.

The rearrangement links TRBV14 to TRBJ1-5, with a tentative D call TRBD1 (6 bases). The CDR3 spans 12 residues. In germline, CDR1 is SGHDN, CDR2 FVKESK. Between the trimmed V and J ends, which lost 4 bases and 7 bases, there was a span of 8 bases. CDR3 amino acids: CASSRTGQPQHF. Written as DNA, the CDR3 is TGTGCCAGCAGCCGAACAGGGCAGCCCCAGCATTTT. Complete variable domain (other parts from reference TRBV14 and TRBJ1-5): EAGVTQFPSHSVIEKGQTVTLRCDPISGHDNLYWYRRVMGKEIKFLLHFVKESKQDESGMPNNRFLAERTGGTYSTLKVQPAELEDSGVYFCASSRTGQPQHFGDGTRLSIL.

V usage is TRBV18 and J usage is TRBJ1-5; 9 bases are shared with TRBD1. The CDR3 is 18 amino acids. Germline trimming cut 3 bases from V and 1 base from J; bases unmatched to any gene: 10. The germline V gene has CDR1 KGHSH and CDR2 LQKENI. CDR3 nucleotide sequence: TGTGCCAGCTCACCTTGGCCGGGACAGGGTGGAAGCAATCAGCCCCAGCATTTT. Protein sequence: CASSPWPGQGGSNQPQHF.

A remark on this clone: The sample carries other DNA sequences with the same CDR3. The chain links TRBV28 to TRBJ2-1; 8 nucleotides agree with TRBD2. Losses at the gene ends were 5 bases for V and 0 bases for J; bases not matched to a gene: 6. This CDR3 contains 16 residues. Germline loops: CDR1 MDHEN, CDR2 SYDVKM. Written as DNA, the CDR3 is TGTGCCAGCAGTCCCGGGGGGGCCAGCTCCTACAATGAGCAGTTCTTC. The encoded protein is CASSPGGASSYNEQFF.

The chain couples TRBV16 to TRBJ2-1; D is unclear. In germline, CDR1 is KGHSY, CDR2 FQNENV. Trimming removed 4 bases from V and 12 bases from J, with 22 bases in between. The CDR3 runs 15 residues. The CDR3 loop is CASSPAHIPLLGQFF. The CDR3 nucleotides are TGTGCCAGCAGCCCCGCTCACATCCCTCTTTTGGGGCAGTTCTTC.

The chain is built from TRBV11-2 and TRBJ1-4; D is perhaps TRBD1 (5 bases). The germline V and J ends were trimmed by 2 bases and 8 bases, with 9 bases remaining between them. In germline, CDR1 is SGHAT, CDR2 FQNNGV. This CDR3 contains 13 residues. CDR3 DNA sequence: TGTGCCAGCAGCTTACGGGACGGCGAAAAACTGTTTTTT. This codes for CASSLRDGEKLFF.

The table lists this clone with a count of one. The chain recombines TRBV6-5 with TRBJ1-3; D unresolved. Germline V CDR1 and CDR2: MNHEY, SVGAGI. CDR3 length: 14 residues. Trimming took 6 bases from V and 0 from J, leaving 9 bases between them. CDR3 nucleotides: TGTGCCAGCAGGGGTAGTCGCTCTGGAAACACCATATATTTT. Its translation is CASRGSRSGNTIYF.

CDR3 coding DNA: TGTGCCAGCAGTGAAGGAGGGGGGCAGTACTATGGCTACACCTTC. Protein: CASSEGGGQYYGYTF. V and J are TRBV6-1 and TRBJ1-2, with D possibly matching TRBD1 (6 bases). The CDR3 extends over 15 amino acids. Trimming stripped 1 base from V and 3 bases from J, with 12 bases between. CDR1 is MNHNS, CDR2 SASEGT, per germline.

The chain joins TRBV20-1 to TRBJ2-1; the D is unclear. Trimming stripped 5 bases from V and 4 bases from J, with 6 bases between. The CDR3 contains 11 residues. The germline gives CDR1 DFQATT, CDR2 SNEGSKA (reference sequence). The CDR3 reads CSAPQYNEQFF. Here the CDR3 DNA reads TGCAGTGCTCCCCAATACAATGAGCAGTTCTTC.

CDR3 loop: CASSDYRSTDTQYF. CDR3 nucleotide sequence: TGTGCCAGCAGTGATTACCGTAGCACAGATACGCAGTATTTT. The J gene is TRBJ2-3, the V gene TRBV2; D ambiguous. The CDR3 contains 14 residues. Germline values: CDR1 SNHLY, CDR2 FYNNEI. The V gene lost 3 bases and the J gene lost 0 bases, with 7 bases spanning the gap.